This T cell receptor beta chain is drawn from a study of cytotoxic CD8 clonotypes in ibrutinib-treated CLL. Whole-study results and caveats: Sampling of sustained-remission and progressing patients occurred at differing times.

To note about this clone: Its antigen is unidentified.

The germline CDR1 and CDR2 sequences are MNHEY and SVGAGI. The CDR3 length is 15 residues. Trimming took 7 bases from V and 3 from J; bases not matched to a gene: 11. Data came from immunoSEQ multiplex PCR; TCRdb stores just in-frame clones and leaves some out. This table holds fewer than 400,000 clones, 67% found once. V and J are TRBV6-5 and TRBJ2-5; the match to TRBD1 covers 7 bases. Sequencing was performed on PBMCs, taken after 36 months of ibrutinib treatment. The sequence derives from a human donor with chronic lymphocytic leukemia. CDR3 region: CASMPTGYNEETQYF. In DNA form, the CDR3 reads TGTGCCAGCATGCCGACAGGGTATAACGAAGAGACCCAGTACTTC.